These T cell receptor beta chains were read from a single sample in a study of blood T cell repertoires in COVID-19. Some clones are missing from TCRdb's copy, which holds only in-frame ones; the method was immunoSEQ multiplex PCR. The table records 200,000 to 250,000 clones, approximately 85% of them present only once. What was sequenced was peripheral blood. The receptors shown here come from a man aged 50 to 60 with COVID-19, enrolled during active disease. CDR3s include the opening cysteine and the closing phenylalanine or tryptophan.

v_call cdr3_aa
TRBV19 CASSIRFLGLAGEGNEQFF
TRBV30 CAWSVILAGEQYF
TRBV6-2/TRBV6-3 CASSKGDRGYYGYTF
TRBV10-1 CASSASGSSYEQYF
TRBV7-3 CASSPGGARGYTF
TRBV2 CASSSGQGNWGYTF
TRBV27 CASSWGQGYPYEQYF
TRBV6-2/TRBV6-3 CASSHVTATLASSSYEQYF
TRBV9 CASSPHRGHTEAFF
TRBV18 CASSPQAVSYEQYF
TRBV10-3 CAISDWGGQETQYF
TRBV6-5 CASRITGSGGYTF
TRBV11-2 CASSLRQNYEQYF
TRBV2 CASSDGQGYQPQHF
TRBV5-6 CASSPQGTKETQYF
TRBV5-1 CASTRTGIVSEQFF
TRBV12-5 CASGLPPGGGGPKNIQYF
TRBV14 CASSKAGYTEAFF
TRBV2 CASRSGSSYNEQFF
TRBV6-1 CASSDRRVQTQYF
TRBV19 CASSRTRNTGELFF
TRBV5-4 CASSFDRNEQFF
TRBV27 CASSLDRGAEQYF
TRBV16 CASSRAGTGASGEQYF
TRBV5-1 CASRGSQETQYF
TRBV28 CASSFGGGERWTQYF
TRBV4-2 CASSQNGGASETQYF
TRBV4-2 CASSPGLAGAQVTQYF
TRBV5-6 CASSLLAGVREQYF
TRBV10-3 CAISVGTGISHEQYF
TRBV3-1/TRBV3-2 CASSQGQGLYGYTF
TRBV30 CAWSPGQIYGYTF
TRBV4-2 CASSHRTGEQYF
TRBV21-1 CASSKGRGTSGGVLPGELFF
TRBV5-1 CASSTTGSSYNEQFF
TRBV27 CASSSGRGSNEQFF
TRBV5-1 CASSLRASGRASTDTQYF
TRBV9 CASSATGYQETQYF
TRBV4-1 CASSRTLRDSEHRELFF
TRBV15 CATSHTGRPPEAFF
TRBV7-3 CASSLMSRVADTQYF
TRBV5-1 CASSLSTAVTGGKLFF
TRBV7-2 CASSLSRRDSSYEQYF